This TCR beta chain derives from a study of cytomegalovirus exposure and HLA in healthy donors. Study details: Early release data held tens of millions of unique TCRs from HLA-typed donors. Study observations and caveats: Most TCR sequences were rare, but some public TCRs occurred in many donors. Clonal expansion was found to be greater in HLA-associated TCR beta chains than in equally common others in a later analysis.

It was with 60 Vbeta and 13 Jbeta primers that the PCR ran. Libraries were prepared by immunoSEQ multiplex PCR; TCRdb keeps only in-frame clonotypes and omits some of them. The repertoire has fewer than 60,000 clones, roughly 53% of them found once; the top ten carry 10% to 15%. For this clone: Its antigen is not known.

V was clipped by 5 bases and J by 1 base, with 9 bases between them. The CDR3 length is 12 residues. The germline CDR1 and CDR2 sequences are GTSNPN and SVGIG (reference sequence). Sequencing was carried out using PBMCs. This chain uses TRBV30 with TRBJ2-7; TRBD1 is a possible D gene (5 bases). The sequence was obtained from a human donor in good health. CDR3 protein: CAWGAPSYEQYF. The CDR3 DNA follows: TGTGCCTGGGGGGCCCCATCCTACGAGCAGTACTTC.